This TCR beta chain was identified in a study of blood T cell repertoires in COVID-19. As originally analysed: Reference gene primer amplification gave nucleated cell count estimates. Sequencing was performed with immunoSEQ multiplex PCR; in TCRdb, only in-frame clones are kept and a portion is missing. That table gives V, J and clone size, and the DNA gave D and trimming. The sample holds just under 65,000 clones, roughly four fifths seen once. Germline CDR1 and CDR2: LNHDA and SQIVND (reference sequence). Trimming pared 2 bases from V and 0 bases from J, leaving 7 bases between. This CDR3 contains 14 residues.

The receptor was isolated from a human donor in a cohort sampled during active COVID-19. The chain has TRBV19 and TRBJ1-1, with D unresolved. The sample taken for sequencing was peripheral blood. In nucleotides, the CDR3 is TGTGCCAGTAGTATAACCGGGGTGAACACTGAAGCTTTCTTT. This sequence encodes CASSITGVNTEAFF.